The clone carrying this TCR beta chain occurred a few times. The antigen is not known. Germline V gene data show CDR1 as SEHNR and CDR2 as FQNEAQ (reference sequence). This CDR3 region has 15 residues. V was trimmed by 2 bases and J by 5 bases, leaving 15 bases between them. The entry originates in a study of blood T cells in healthy people across ages. Through a sample-barcoded 5' primer and a J-beta primer mix, a second PCR was run for about 7 to 12 cycles. TCRdb recomputed calls from the 5' RACE reads with MiXCR, one row per CDR3 protein. The repertoire holds 450,000 to 700,000 distinct CDR3 sequences, approximately 30% seen once, with approximately 17% in the top ten. Broader study findings: It was held that the diversity estimates obtained from one million T cells were underestimates.

This TCR derives from a woman in her sixties or seventies in good health. The chain couples TRBV7-9 to TRBJ1-1, with TRBD1 as a possible D gene (5 bases). What was sequenced was blood. Here the CDR3 DNA reads TGTGCCAGCAGCTTATTAATCGGTTGGGGGACTGAAGCTTTCTTT. It encodes CASSLLIGWGTEAFF.